A single T cell receptor beta chain is shown here with its context. The antigen is not known. This specimen comes from a study of T cell repertoires in cytomegalovirus infection. Study as a whole: Public TCR beta signatures provided an indication of both CMV infection and a matching HLA type. Study results and limitations: Dominating the ex vivo response were TCR beta clonotypes that were CMV-specific and HLA-C-restricted. Based on cumulative public TCR beta family frequency, carriers of CMV plus the relevant HLA were identified.

TCRdb ran MiXCR on the reads and lists one entry per CDR3 protein. This sample carries around 180,000 distinct CDR3 sequences, 25% to 30% of them seen once, and the ten largest clones take 31%. This CDR3 is 16 amino acids long. J was trimmed by 2 bases and V by 4 bases; bases with no gene match: 8. The germline V gene encodes CDR1 MNHEY and CDR2 SVGEGT. The clonotype originates from a human donor in good health (CMV status not recorded). Some clones in this sample may be carry-over from other donors' samples. The sequenced material came from PBMCs. The chain employs TRBV6-2 or TRBV6-3 and TRBJ2-1; 7 nucleotides line up with TRBD2. The CDR3 sequence is CASSWGELATYNEQFF. The CDR3 DNA is TGTGCCAGCAGTTGGGGGGAACTAGCGACCTACAATGAGCAGTTCTTC.